This T cell receptor (beta chain) was recovered during a study of T-cell memory formation after mild COVID-19. On the study more broadly: Each donor largely had its own TCR clusters. General study results and limits: Whereas later expanders leaned CD4+, clones contracting day 15 to 85 showed a balanced CD4/CD8 makeup.

In germline, CDR1 is SQVTM, CDR2 ANQGSEA. This CDR3 contains 10 residues. Concerning this clonotype itself: Its specificity is unknown. One end of the junction fails to match germline, which may point to a read error.

TCRdb re-derived calls from the 5' RACE reads in MiXCR, one entry per CDR3 protein. The repertoire holds 250,000 to 400,000 distinct CDR3 sequences, with 13% to 15% as singletons. Specimen: PBMCs or a T cell subset sorted from them (not recorded which). This sequence was found in a man in his late teens or twenties who had mild COVID-19 (a few samples of this study predate the infection). Cell type and time point are not known. This rearrangement joins TRBV29-1 to TRBJ1-2, with D unclear. This CDR3 is CSVEAQDRSF. CDR3 DNA sequence: TGCAGCGTTGAAGCCCAGGACCGATCCTTC.